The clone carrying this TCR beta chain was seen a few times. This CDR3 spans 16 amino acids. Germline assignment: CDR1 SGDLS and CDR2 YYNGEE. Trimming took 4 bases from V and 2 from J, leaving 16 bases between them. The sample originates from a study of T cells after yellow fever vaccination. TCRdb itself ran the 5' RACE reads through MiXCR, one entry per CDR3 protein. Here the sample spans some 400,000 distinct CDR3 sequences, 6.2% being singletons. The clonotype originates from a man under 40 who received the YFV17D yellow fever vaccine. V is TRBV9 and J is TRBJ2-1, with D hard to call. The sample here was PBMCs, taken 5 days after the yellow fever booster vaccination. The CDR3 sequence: CASSLKVVGAYNEQFF. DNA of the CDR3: TGTGCCAGCAGCTTAAAAGTCGTCGGCGCCTACAATGAGCAGTTCTTC.